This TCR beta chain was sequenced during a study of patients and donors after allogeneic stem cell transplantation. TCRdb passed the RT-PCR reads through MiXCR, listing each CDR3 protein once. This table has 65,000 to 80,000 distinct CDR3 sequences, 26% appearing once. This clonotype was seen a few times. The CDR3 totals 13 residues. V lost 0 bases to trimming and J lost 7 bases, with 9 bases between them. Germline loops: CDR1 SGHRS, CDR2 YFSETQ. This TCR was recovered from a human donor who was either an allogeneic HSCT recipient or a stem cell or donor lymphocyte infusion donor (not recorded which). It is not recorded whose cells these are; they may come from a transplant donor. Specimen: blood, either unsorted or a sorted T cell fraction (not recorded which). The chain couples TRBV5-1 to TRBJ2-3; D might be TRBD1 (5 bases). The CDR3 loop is CASSLGGVHTQYF. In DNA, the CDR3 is TGCGCCAGCAGCTTGGGGGGCGTCCATACGCAGTATTTT. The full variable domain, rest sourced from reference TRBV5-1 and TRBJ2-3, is KAGVTQTPRYLIKTRGQQVTLSCSPISGHRSVSWYQQTPGQGLQFLFEYFSETQRNKGNFPGRFSGRQFSNSRSEMNVSTLELGDSALYLCASSLGGVHTQYFGPGTRLTVL.